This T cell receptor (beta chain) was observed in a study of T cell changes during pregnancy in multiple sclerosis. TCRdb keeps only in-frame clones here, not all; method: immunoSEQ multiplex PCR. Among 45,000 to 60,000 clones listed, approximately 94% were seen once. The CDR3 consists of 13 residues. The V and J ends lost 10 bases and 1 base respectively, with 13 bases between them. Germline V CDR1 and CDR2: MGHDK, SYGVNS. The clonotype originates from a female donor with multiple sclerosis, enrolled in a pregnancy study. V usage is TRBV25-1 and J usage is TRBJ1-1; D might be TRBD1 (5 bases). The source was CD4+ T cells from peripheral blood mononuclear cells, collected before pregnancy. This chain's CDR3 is CAIKGPGNTEAFF. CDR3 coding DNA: TGTGCCATCAAGGGGCCAGGGAACACTGAAGCTTTCTTT.